The present T cell receptor (beta chain) was sequenced within a study of T-cell reconstitution after alpha-beta-depleted transplantation in children. Overall study results and limits: Recipient T cells and thymic progenitors that survived were the source of the high TCRbeta diversity seen at day 60 in some patients.

The library targeted TCRbeta and was prepared with unique molecular identifiers. Each CDR3 protein is one row after TCRdb ran MiXCR on the PCR reads. The sample carries approximately 630,000 distinct CDR3 sequences, about an eighth recorded once. V shed 1 base and J shed 1 base, with 8 bases lying between them. This CDR3 has 14 residues. In germline, CDR1 is SGHDT, CDR2 YYEEEE. This clonotype has ten or more counts. The antigen is unknown. This sequence was found in a girl aged 2-10 years with congenital amegakaryocytic thrombocytopenia, due to receive a stem cell transplant. The sample was PBMCs, taken before TCRalphabeta/CD19-depleted stem cell transplant. The chain joins TRBV5-6 to TRBJ2-5, with D unclear. The CDR3 here is CASSLIGPQETQYF. The CDR3 DNA reads TGTGCCAGCAGCTTGATAGGTCCCCAAGAGACCCAGTACTTC.